Reported below is one TCR beta chain. The antigen remains unidentified. TCRdb's table, derived via immunoSEQ multiplex PCR, lists solely in-frame clones and lacks some. The repertoire includes 150,000 or so clones, approximately 90% of them detected once, and 2.2% sits in the top ten. This record comes from a study of T cell responses to AZD1222 COVID-19 vaccine. In germline, CDR1 is SGHKS, CDR2 YYEKEE (reference sequence). Trimming shortened V by 4 bases and J by 0 bases, and 7 bases separated the two germline ends. The CDR3 is made up of 13 amino acids. Findings of the study overall: Only a handful of AZD1222 recipients, about six in all, had baseline seropositivity. Dominant at 160-218 and 743-854, vaccine-associated CD4 TCRs also spanned spike. Reports indicate that nearly half of spike-specific TCRs are directed at unmutated variant regions. Donors in the cohort were predominantly white British and more often female, and clonal diversity was possibly underestimated.

The rearrangement links TRBV5-5 to TRBJ2-5; no clear D. The material sequenced was peripheral blood, taken on day 0 of AZD1222 vaccination. The TCR was taken from an adult in good health. The CDR3 loop is CASSGWDQETQYF. The CDR3, as DNA: TGTGCCAGCAGCGGCTGGGACCAAGAGACCCAGTACTTC.